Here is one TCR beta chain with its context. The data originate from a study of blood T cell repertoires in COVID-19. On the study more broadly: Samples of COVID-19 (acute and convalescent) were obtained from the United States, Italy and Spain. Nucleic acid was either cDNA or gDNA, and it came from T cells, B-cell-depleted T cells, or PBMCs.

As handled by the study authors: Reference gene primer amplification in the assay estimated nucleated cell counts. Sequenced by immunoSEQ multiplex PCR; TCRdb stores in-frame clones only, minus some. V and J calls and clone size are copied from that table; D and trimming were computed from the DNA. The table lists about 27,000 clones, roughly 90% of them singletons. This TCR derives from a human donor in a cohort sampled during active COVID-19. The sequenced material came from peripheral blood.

The DNA of the CDR3 is TGTGCCAGCAGCGCCAATCTAGCGGGAGAGGGCAATGAGCAGTTCTTC. It yields the protein CASSANLAGEGNEQFF. This rearrangement joins TRBV7-8 to TRBJ2-1; 10 bases agree with TRBD2. CDR1 SGHVS and CDR2 FQNEAQ come from the germline V gene. This CDR3 has 16 residues. J was trimmed by 6 bases and V by 5 bases; bases with no gene match: 10. Together with reference TRBV7-8 and TRBJ2-1, the CDR3 gives the full variable domain: GAGVSQSPRYKVAKRGQDVALRCDPISGHVSLFWYQQALGQGPEFLTYFQNEAQLDKSGLPSDRFFAERPEGSVSTLKIQRTQQEDSAVYLCASSANLAGEGNEQFFGPGTRLTVL.